Given below is one T cell receptor beta chain in context. Its target is not known. These data are taken from a study of monozygotic twins with inflammatory bowel disease. Study results and limitations: For IBD, no single strong associated signal or clonotype was supported.

Each UMI harboured a 6-nucleotide sample barcode and was appended via template switching. TCRdb re-analyzed the 5' RACE reads; it lists each CDR3 protein once, without DNA. With around 200,000 distinct CDR3 sequences in the sample, the ten largest clones hold 1.6%. This CDR3 contains 14 residues. Germline V gene lookup returns CDR1 SQVTM and CDR2 ANQGSEA. Sequenced input: blood. The receptor was isolated from a human donor with ulcerative colitis or Crohn's disease, or a healthy co-twin of an affected twin (not recorded which). The chain combines TRBV29-1 with TRBJ2-6; TCRdb calls TRBD1, which cannot be checked without DNA. The CDR3 protein is CSVSGGGGANVLTF.